The 10 T cell receptor beta chains presented below share a single source sample, sequenced in a study of OX40 agonist ivuxolimab in advanced cancers. Assay used: immunoSEQ multiplex PCR; TCRdb lists only in-frame clones, some missing. The repertoire consists of 20,000 to 25,000 clones, with 80% to 90% occurring once and the leading ten covering roughly a sixth. Sample: CD4+ or CD8+ T cells sorted from blood, taken in a trial of the OX40 agonist ivuxolimab. Receptors were obtained from an adult with an advanced solid tumor such as melanoma, head and neck, liver or kidney cancer.

In its sample, this clone was seen once. The CDR3 sequence is CASSQDEGGTNEKLFF. CDR3 DNA sequence: TGCGCCAGCAGCCAAGATGAAGGGGGCACTAATGAAAAACTGTTTTTT. This sequence joins TRBV4-3 and TRBJ1-4; TRBD1 matches at 7 bases. The CDR3 has 16 residues. After removal of 0 bases from V and 2 bases from J, the junction contained 3 bases not matched to a gene. Per the germline V gene, CDR1 is LGHNA and CDR2 is YSLEER.

The V call is TRBV30, the J call TRBJ1-1, with a weak D call TRBD1 (5 bases). Germline assignment: CDR1 GTSNPN and CDR2 SVGIG (reference sequence). The CDR3 extends over 12 amino acids. Trimming pared 3 bases from V and 4 bases from J, leaving 9 bases between. The CDR3 DNA sequence: TGTGCCTGGAGCCGGGGGGGCACTGAAGCTTTCTTT. Its protein is CAWSRGGTEAFF.

The chain links TRBV5-1 to TRBJ2-3, with D maybe TRBD2 (6 bases). CDR1 and CDR2 from the germline V gene are SGHRS and YFSETQ. CDR3 size: 17 residues. Trimming cost V 4 bases and J 0 bases, with 18 bases left between them. DNA for the CDR3: TGCGCCAGCAGCCCCTCCGAGCGGGCGGCCAGCACAGATACGCAGTATTTT. Translating it yields CASSPSERAASTDTQYF.

This clone has just one count. This chain links TRBV29-1 with TRBJ2-7; 8 bases line up with TRBD1. CDR1 SQVTM and CDR2 ANQGSEA come from the germline V gene. The CDR3 runs 11 residues. With 0 bases clipped from V and 8 bases from J, the junction kept 0 bases outside the gene matches. CDR3 residues: CSVEDRGQQYF. The CDR3 DNA is TGCAGCGTTGAAGACAGGGGGCAGCAGTACTTC.

The gene calls are TRBV5-6 and TRBJ2-7; D remains ambiguous. Germline V gene data show CDR1 as SGHDT and CDR2 as YYEEEE. The CDR3 contains 14 residues. The V end was cut by 2 bases, the J end by 2 bases, with 11 bases between. The CDR3 spells CASSLGGDTYEQYF. The CDR3 nucleotides read TGTGCCAGCAGCTTAGGCGGAGATACCTACGAGCAGTACTTC. The variable domain in full, with the rest retrieved from reference TRBV5-6 and TRBJ2-7, is DAGVTQSPTHLIKTRGQQVTLRCSPKSGHDTVSWYQQALGQGPQFIFQYYEEEERQRGNFPDRFSGHQFPNYSSELNVNALLLGDSALYLCASSLGGDTYEQYFGPGTRLTVT.

The V gene is TRBV4-3, the J gene TRBJ2-1; D is perhaps TRBD2 (5 bases). The germline gives CDR1 LGHNA, CDR2 YSLEER. Trimming pared 0 bases from V and 6 bases from J, leaving 27 bases between. CDR3 length equals 20 residues. DNA for the CDR3: TGCGCCAGCAGCCAAGATCCGCCCAGCGCTAGCCTAATCTGGGCCAATGAGCAGTTCTTC. Residues: CASSQDPPSASLIWANEQFF.

The count of this clone is one. The chain links TRBV5-6 to TRBJ2-1, with 12 bases lining up with TRBD1. The CDR3 loop spans 16 amino acids. V was clipped by 1 base and J by 9 bases; unmatched bases: 8. CDR1 is SGHDT, CDR2 YYEEEE, per germline. The CDR3 spells CASSLPGTGGFREQFF. The CDR3 region has the DNA TGTGCCAGCAGCTTGCCCGGGACAGGGGGCTTTCGTGAGCAGTTCTTC.

The J gene is TRBJ2-5, the V gene TRBV2, with no clear D. The germline V and J ends were trimmed by 6 bases and 3 bases, with 8 bases remaining between them. CDR3 length equals 12 residues. CDR1 and CDR2 (germline): SNHLY, FYNNEI. Here the CDR3 DNA reads TGTGCCAGCAGCCAGCTTAAAGAGACCCAGTACTTC. It translates to CASSQLKETQYF.

This clone was detected only a few times. The chain couples TRBV18 to TRBJ1-5; 7 positions agree with TRBD1. Germline V gene data show CDR1 as KGHSH and CDR2 as LQKENI. The CDR3 loop spans 15 amino acids. V dropped 4 bases and J dropped 6; count of bases not matched to a gene: 9. CDR3 coding DNA: TGTGCCAGCTCACTACGGGACAGTGTTGGTCAGCCCCAGCATTTT. Translated, it gives CASSLRDSVGQPQHF.

The chain has TRBV6-6 and TRBJ2-1, with TRBD2 identical over 7 bases. Germline assignment: CDR1 MNHNY and CDR2 SVGAGI (reference sequence). V was pared by 7 bases and J by 8 bases, with 14 bases of the junction left unmatched. The CDR3 sequence is 15 residues long. CDR3: CASTVPGLTRDEQFF. The CDR3 coding sequence is TGTGCCAGCACCGTTCCGGGACTAACAAGGGATGAGCAGTTCTTC.